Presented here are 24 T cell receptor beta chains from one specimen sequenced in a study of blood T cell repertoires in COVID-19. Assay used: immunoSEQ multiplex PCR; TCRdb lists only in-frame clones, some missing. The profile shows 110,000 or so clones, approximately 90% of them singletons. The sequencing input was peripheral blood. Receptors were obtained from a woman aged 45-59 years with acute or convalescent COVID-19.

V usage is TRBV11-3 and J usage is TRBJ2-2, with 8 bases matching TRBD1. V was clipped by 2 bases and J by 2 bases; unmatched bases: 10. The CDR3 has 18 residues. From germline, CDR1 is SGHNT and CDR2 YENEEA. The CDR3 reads CASSLSAFGQGNTGELFF. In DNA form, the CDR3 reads TGTGCCAGCAGCTTATCTGCGTTCGGACAGGGCAACACCGGGGAGCTGTTTTTT. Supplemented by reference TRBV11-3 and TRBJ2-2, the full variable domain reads EAGVVQSPRYKIIEKKQPVAFWCNPISGHNTLYWYLQNLGQGPELLIRYENEEAVDDSQLPKDRFSAERLKGVDSTLKIQPAELGDSAVYLCASSLSAFGQGNTGELFFGEGSRLTVL.

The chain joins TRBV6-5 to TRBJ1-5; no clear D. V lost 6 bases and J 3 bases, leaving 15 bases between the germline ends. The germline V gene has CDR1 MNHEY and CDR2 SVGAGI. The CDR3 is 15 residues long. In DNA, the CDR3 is TGTGCCAGCAGCCCCGGCAGGCTTTACAATCAGCCCCAGCATTTT. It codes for CASSPGRLYNQPQHF.

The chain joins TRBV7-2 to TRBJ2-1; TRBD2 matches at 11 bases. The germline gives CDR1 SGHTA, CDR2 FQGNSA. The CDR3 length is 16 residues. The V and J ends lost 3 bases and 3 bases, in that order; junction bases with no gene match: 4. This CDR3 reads CASSFLAGGLYNEQFF. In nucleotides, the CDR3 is TGTGCCAGCAGCTTTTTAGCGGGAGGGCTCTACAATGAGCAGTTCTTC.

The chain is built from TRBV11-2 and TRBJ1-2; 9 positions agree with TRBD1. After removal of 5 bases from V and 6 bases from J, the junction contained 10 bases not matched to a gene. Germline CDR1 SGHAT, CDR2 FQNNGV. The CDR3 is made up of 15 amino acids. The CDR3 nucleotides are TGTGCCAGCAGCCAGTCGGGGACAGGGAGGGATGGCTACACCTTC. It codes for CASSQSGTGRDGYTF.

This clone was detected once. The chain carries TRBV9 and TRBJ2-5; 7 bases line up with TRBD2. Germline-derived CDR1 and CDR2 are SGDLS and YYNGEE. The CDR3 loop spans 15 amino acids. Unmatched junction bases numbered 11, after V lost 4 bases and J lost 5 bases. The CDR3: CASSPRWGGWETQYF. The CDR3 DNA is TGTGCCAGCAGCCCCCGGTGGGGGGGGTGGGAGACCCAGTACTTC.

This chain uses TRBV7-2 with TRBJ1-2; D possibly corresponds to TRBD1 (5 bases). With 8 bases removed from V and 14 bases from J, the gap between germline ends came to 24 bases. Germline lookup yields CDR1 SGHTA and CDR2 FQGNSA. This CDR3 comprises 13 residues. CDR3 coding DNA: TGTGCCAGCGGTAGACAGACCCTTCAGAGATTGACCTTC. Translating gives CASGRQTLQRLTF.

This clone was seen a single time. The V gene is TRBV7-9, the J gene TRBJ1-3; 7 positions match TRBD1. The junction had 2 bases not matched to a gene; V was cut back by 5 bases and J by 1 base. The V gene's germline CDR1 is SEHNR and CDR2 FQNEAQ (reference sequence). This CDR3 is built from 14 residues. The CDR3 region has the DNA TGTGCCAGCAGCCGGACAGGATCTGGAAACACCATATATTTT. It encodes CASSRTGSGNTIYF.

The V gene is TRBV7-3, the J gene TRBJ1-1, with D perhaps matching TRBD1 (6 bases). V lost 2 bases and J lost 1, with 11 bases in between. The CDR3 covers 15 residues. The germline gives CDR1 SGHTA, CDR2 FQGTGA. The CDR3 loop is CASSLEEGGNTEAFF. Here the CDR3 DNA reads TGTGCCAGCAGCTTAGAAGAAGGGGGGAACACTGAAGCTTTCTTT.

The CDR3 loop is CATAGGGVGEKLFF. CDR3 DNA sequence: TGTGCCACCGCAGGCGGGGGGGTGGGAGAAAAACTGTTTTTT. V gene TRBV10-3 combines with J gene TRBJ1-4, with TRBD1 as a possible D gene (5 bases). The CDR3 is made up of 14 amino acids. CDR1 is ENHRY and CDR2 is SYGVKD in the germline V gene. Between the trimmed V and J ends, which lost 10 bases and 8 bases, there was a span of 20 bases.

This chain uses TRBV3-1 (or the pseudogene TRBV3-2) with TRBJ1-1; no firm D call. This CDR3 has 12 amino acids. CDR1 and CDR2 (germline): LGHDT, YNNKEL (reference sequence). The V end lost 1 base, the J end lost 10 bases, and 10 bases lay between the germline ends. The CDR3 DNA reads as TGTGCCAGCAGCCAAGGGAGGAAGGGAGCTTTCTTT. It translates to CASSQGRKGAFF.

For the CDR3, the DNA is TGTGCCAGCAGGGAACTAGCTAACTATGGCTACACCTTC. As protein: CASRELANYGYTF. The chain is built from TRBV28 and TRBJ1-2; no firm D call. CDR1 MDHEN and CDR2 SYDVKM come from the germline V gene. V gave up 6 bases and J gave up 0 bases, with 8 bases separating them. There are 13 residues in the CDR3.

CDR3 region: CASSLWITGDRGRHGYTF. The CDR3 nucleotides are TGTGCCAGCAGTCTATGGATTACCGGGGACAGGGGTAGACATGGCTACACCTTC. V usage is TRBV6-6 and J usage is TRBJ1-2; 10 bases agree with TRBD1. The CDR3 sequence is 18 residues long. Trimming took 5 bases from V and 6 from J; bases not matched to a gene: 18. Germline lookup yields CDR1 MNHNY and CDR2 SVGAGI (reference sequence).

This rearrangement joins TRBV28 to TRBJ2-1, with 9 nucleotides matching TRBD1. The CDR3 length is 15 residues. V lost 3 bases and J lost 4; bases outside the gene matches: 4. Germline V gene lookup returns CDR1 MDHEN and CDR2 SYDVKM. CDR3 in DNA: TGTGCCAGCAGTTTGGGGACAGGGACTTACAATGAGCAGTTCTTC. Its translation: CASSLGTGTYNEQFF.

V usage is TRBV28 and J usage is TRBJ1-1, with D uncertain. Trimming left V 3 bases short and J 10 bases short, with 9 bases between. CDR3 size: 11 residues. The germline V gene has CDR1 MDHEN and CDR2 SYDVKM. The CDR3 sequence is CASSFVGVAFF. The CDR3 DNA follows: TGTGCCAGCAGTTTCGTCGGGGTAGCTTTCTTT.

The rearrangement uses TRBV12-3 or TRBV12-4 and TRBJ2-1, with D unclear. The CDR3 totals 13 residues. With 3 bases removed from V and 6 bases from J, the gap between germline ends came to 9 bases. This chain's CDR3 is CASSFIPSNEQFF. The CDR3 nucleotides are TGTGCCAGCAGTTTTATTCCCAGCAATGAGCAGTTCTTC.

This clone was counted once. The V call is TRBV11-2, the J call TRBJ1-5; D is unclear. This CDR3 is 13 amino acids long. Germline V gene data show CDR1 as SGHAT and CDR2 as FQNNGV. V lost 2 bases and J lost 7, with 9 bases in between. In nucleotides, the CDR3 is TGTGCCAGCAGCTTATTTGAGAACCAGCCCCAGCATTTT. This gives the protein CASSLFENQPQHF.

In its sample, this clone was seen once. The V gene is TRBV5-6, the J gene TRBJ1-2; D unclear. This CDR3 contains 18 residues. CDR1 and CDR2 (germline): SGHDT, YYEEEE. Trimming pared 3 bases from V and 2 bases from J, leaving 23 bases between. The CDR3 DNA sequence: TGTGCCAGCAGCTCCGCAACCACTAACCTGCTCGGAAACTATGGCTACACCTTC. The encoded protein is CASSSATTNLLGNYGYTF. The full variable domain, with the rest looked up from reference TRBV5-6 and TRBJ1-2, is DAGVTQSPTHLIKTRGQQVTLRCSPKSGHDTVSWYQQALGQGPQFIFQYYEEEERQRGNFPDRFSGHQFPNYSSELNVNALLLGDSALYLCASSSATTNLLGNYGYTFGSGTRLTVV.

The CDR3 is CASSGASEAFF. CDR3 coding DNA: TGTGCCAGTAGTGGGGCGAGTGAAGCTTTCTTT. V usage is TRBV19 and J usage is TRBJ1-1, with D possibly being TRBD1 (5 bases). Germline-derived CDR1 and CDR2 are LNHDA and SQIVND (reference sequence). The ends were cut back, 5 bases at V and 7 bases at J, with 8 bases in the middle. The CDR3 sequence is 11 residues long.

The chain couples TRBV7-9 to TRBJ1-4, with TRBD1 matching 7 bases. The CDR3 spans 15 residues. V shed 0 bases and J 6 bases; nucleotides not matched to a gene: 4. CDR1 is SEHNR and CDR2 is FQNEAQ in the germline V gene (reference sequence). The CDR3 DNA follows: TGTGCCAGCAGCTTAGCGCAGGGGGTAGATGAAAAACTGTTTTTT. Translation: CASSLAQGVDEKLFF.

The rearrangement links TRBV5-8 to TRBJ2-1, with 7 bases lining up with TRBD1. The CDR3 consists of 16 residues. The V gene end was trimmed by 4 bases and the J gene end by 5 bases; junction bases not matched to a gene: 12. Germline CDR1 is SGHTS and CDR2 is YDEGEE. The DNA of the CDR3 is TGTGCCAGCAGCACCCGACAGGGAATATCCCACAATGAGCAGTTCTTC. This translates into CASSTRQGISHNEQFF.

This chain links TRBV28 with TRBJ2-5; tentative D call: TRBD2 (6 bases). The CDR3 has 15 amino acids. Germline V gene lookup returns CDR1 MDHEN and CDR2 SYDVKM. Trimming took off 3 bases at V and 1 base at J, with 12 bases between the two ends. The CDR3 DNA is TGTGCCAGCAGTTTTTTCGCGGGAAGCCAAGAGACCCAGTACTTC. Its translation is CASSFFAGSQETQYF. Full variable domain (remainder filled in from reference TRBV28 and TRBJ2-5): DVKVTQSSRYLVKRTGEKVFLECVQDMDHENMFWYRQDPGLGLRLIYFSYDVKMKEKGDIPEGYSVSREKKERFSLILESASTNQTSMYLCASSFFAGSQETQYFGPGTRLLVL.

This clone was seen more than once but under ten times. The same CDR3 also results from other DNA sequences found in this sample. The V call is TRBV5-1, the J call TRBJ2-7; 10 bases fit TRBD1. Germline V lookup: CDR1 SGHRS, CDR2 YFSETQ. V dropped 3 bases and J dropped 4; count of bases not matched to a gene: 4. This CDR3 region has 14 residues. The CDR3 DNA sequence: TGCGCCAGCAGCTCACCGGGACAGGGGTACGAGCAGTACTTC. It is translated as CASSSPGQGYEQYF.

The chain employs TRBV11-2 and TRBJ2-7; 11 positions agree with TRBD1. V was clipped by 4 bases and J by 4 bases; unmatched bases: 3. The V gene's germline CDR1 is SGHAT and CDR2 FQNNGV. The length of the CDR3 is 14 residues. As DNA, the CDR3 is TGTGCCAGCAGCTCGGGGGACAGGGGGTACGAGCAGTACTTC. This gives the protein CASSSGDRGYEQYF.

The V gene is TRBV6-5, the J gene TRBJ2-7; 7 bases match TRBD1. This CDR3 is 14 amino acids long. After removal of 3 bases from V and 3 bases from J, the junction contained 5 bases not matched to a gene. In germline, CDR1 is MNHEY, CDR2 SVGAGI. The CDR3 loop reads CASSYQGQLYEQYF. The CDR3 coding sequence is TGTGCCAGCAGTTATCAGGGACAGCTCTACGAGCAGTACTTC.